This T cell receptor (beta chain) was sequenced during a study of blood T cell repertoires in COVID-19. Here immunoSEQ multiplex PCR was the method, and the copy in TCRdb shows in-frame clones only, minus some. The sample lists 45,000 to 55,000 clones; 75% to 90% were seen once. V shed 7 bases, J shed 4 bases, and the junction held 8 bases outside the gene matches. This CDR3 spans 14 amino acids. Germline CDR1 reads LGHDT; CDR2 reads YNNKEL (reference sequence). This chain uses TRBV3-1 (or the pseudogene TRBV3-2) with TRBJ1-1; 8 positions agree with TRBD1. The sample was peripheral blood. This TCR was sampled from a human donor in a cohort sampled during active COVID-19. CDR3 nucleotide sequence: TGTGCCAGCACCATGCAGGGGGCGGCCACTGAAGCTTTCTTT. It encodes CASTMQGAATEAFF.